These 19 T cell receptor beta chains were sequenced from one sample in a study of cytomegalovirus exposure and HLA in healthy donors. A multiplex PCR was run with 60 Vbeta primers and 13 Jbeta primers. Produced via immunoSEQ multiplex PCR; TCRdb's table is partial and in-frame only. Among some 62,000 clones, around 87% were seen once, and the ten largest hold 1.4%. Sequencing input: PBMCs. The receptors originated from a man younger than 30 in good health and CMV-seronegative.

The rearrangement joins TRBV5-6 to TRBJ2-7; 7 positions agree with TRBD1. Germline V CDR1 and CDR2: SGHDT, YYEEEE. J gave up 3 bases and V 4 bases, and 7 bases lay outside the gene matches. CDR3 size: 14 residues. The CDR3 reads CASSVRDSLYEQYF. The CDR3 DNA sequence: TGTGCCAGCAGCGTCCGGGACAGTCTCTACGAGCAGTACTTC. Looking up the rest from reference TRBV5-6 and TRBJ2-7 gives the full variable domain: DAGVTQSPTHLIKTRGQQVTLRCSPKSGHDTVSWYQQALGQGPQFIFQYYEEEERQRGNFPDRFSGHQFPNYSSELNVNALLLGDSALYLCASSVRDSLYEQYFGPGTRLTVT.

V and J are TRBV28 and TRBJ2-3; TRBD1 matches at 9 bases. The CDR3 runs 15 residues. V gave up 6 bases and J gave up 5 bases; unmatched junction bases: 9. Germline lookup yields CDR1 MDHEN and CDR2 SYDVKM. In DNA form, the CDR3 reads TGTGCCAGCAGCAACCGGGACAGGGCTCGAGATACGCAGTATTTT. Translated, it gives CASSNRDRARDTQYF. Filled out from reference TRBV28 and TRBJ2-3, the complete variable domain reads DVKVTQSSRYLVKRTGEKVFLECVQDMDHENMFWYRQDPGLGLRLIYFSYDVKMKEKGDIPEGYSVSREKKERFSLILESASTNQTSMYLCASSNRDRARDTQYFGPGTRLTVL.

The J gene is TRBJ1-3, the V gene TRBV6-1; no firm D call. V was trimmed by 8 bases and J by 4 bases, leaving 12 bases between them. This CDR3 has 13 residues. Per the germline V gene, CDR1 is MNHNS and CDR2 is SASEGT. This CDR3 reads CASLYGSGNTIYF. CDR3 DNA sequence: TGTGCCAGCTTGTATGGGAGCGGAAACACCATATATTTT.

V and J are TRBV19 and TRBJ1-1, with D hard to call. V lost 5 bases, J lost 1 base, and 5 bases lay in between. Germline CDR1 is LNHDA and CDR2 is SQIVND (reference sequence). The length of the CDR3 is 12 residues. Written as DNA, the CDR3 is TGTGCCAGTAGTTTCCGGAACACTGAAGCTTTCTTT. Protein product: CASSFRNTEAFF. The variable domain in full, with the rest retrieved from reference TRBV19 and TRBJ1-1, is DGGITQSPKYLFRKEGQNVTLSCEQNLNHDAMYWYRQDPGQGLRLIYYSQIVNDFQKGDIAEGYSVSREKKESFPLTVTSAQKNPTAFYLCASSFRNTEAFFGQGTRLTVV.

This clone appeared once. V usage is TRBV27 and J usage is TRBJ2-2; D is unclear. Per germline, CDR1 MNHEY and CDR2 SMNVEV (reference sequence). CDR3 size: 13 residues. The ends were cut back, 5 bases at V and 7 bases at J, with 11 bases in the middle. CDR3 region: CASSPREVGELFF. In DNA form, the CDR3 reads TGTGCCAGCAGTCCCCGAGAGGTCGGGGAGCTGTTTTTT.

The chain has TRBV5-1 and TRBJ2-7; no clear D. Trimming removed 9 bases from V and 0 bases from J, with 13 bases in between. Germline-derived CDR1 and CDR2 are SGHRS and YFSETQ. The CDR3 runs to 13 residues. CDR3 region: CATSQSSSYEQYF. CDR3 sequence (DNA): TGCGCCACCTCTCAGTCCTCCTCCTACGAGCAGTACTTC.

The chain recombines TRBV6-1 with TRBJ2-7, with 10 bases aligning to TRBD1. Germline assignment: CDR1 MNHNS and CDR2 SASEGT. This CDR3 spans 14 amino acids. V dropped 5 bases and J dropped 5; count of bases not matched to a gene: 6. The CDR3 protein is CASSTQTGGNEQYF. The CDR3 coding sequence is TGTGCCAGCAGTACACAGACAGGGGGCAACGAGCAGTACTTC.

The chain combines TRBV11-1 with TRBJ2-3; no firm D call. The CDR3 loop spans 13 amino acids. CDR1 is SGHAT and CDR2 is FQDESV in the germline V gene (reference sequence). Trimming shortened V by 3 bases and J by 2 bases, and 6 bases separated the two germline ends. This CDR3 is CASSLRFTDTQYF. CDR3 nucleotide sequence: TGTGCCAGCAGCTTGAGGTTCACAGATACGCAGTATTTT.

This clone was counted only a few times. The rearrangement uses TRBV29-1 and TRBJ2-7; 12 bases are a match to TRBD2. CDR1 is SQVTM and CDR2 is ANQGSEA in the germline V gene. After removal of 6 bases from V and 7 bases from J, the junction contained 7 bases not matched to a gene. The CDR3 covers 13 residues. In nucleotides, the CDR3 is TGCAGCGTAAGCCTGACTAGCGGGGGTGAGCAGTACTTC. This codes for CSVSLTSGGEQYF.

This clone was observed a single time. The CDR3 reads CASTGQFSGANVLTF. The CDR3 DNA is TGTGCCAGTACTGGACAGTTCTCTGGGGCCAACGTCCTGACTTTC. V usage is TRBV6-5 and J usage is TRBJ2-6, with a possible D match to TRBD1 (6 bases). This CDR3 has 15 amino acids. Trimming took 9 bases from V and 0 from J, leaving 12 bases between them. Germline CDR1 is MNHEY and CDR2 is SVGAGI.

This clone has only a few counts. The V gene is TRBV29-1, the J gene TRBJ2-3; 10 positions agree with TRBD1. Germline-derived CDR1 and CDR2 are SQVTM and ANQGSEA. With V trimmed by 4 bases and J by 2 bases, 3 bases remained unmatched. The CDR3 is 14 residues long. CDR3 residues: CSVVGQGDTDTQYF. The CDR3 region has the DNA TGCAGCGTTGTTGGACAGGGGGACACAGATACGCAGTATTTT.

The J gene is TRBJ2-7, the V gene TRBV29-1; D call uncertain. The CDR3 loop spans 13 amino acids. The germline gives CDR1 SQVTM, CDR2 ANQGSEA. V was shortened by 7 bases and J by 0 bases, with 13 bases between the two germline ends. CDR3 residues: CSANFLSSYEQYF. CDR3 DNA: TGCAGCGCCAATTTCCTTAGCTCCTACGAGCAGTACTTC.

The V call is TRBV11-3, the J call TRBJ2-7; no clear D. Trimming stripped 0 bases from V and 2 bases from J, with 2 bases between. Germline CDR1 SGHNT, CDR2 YENEEA. The CDR3 is 12 residues long. The DNA for the CDR3 is TGTGCCAGCAGCTTAGACGCCTACGAGCAGTACTTC. Translated: CASSLDAYEQYF.

The genes are TRBV5-1 and TRBJ2-3; 9 bases match TRBD1. Germline trimming cut 3 bases from V and 2 bases from J; bases unmatched to any gene: 4. The CDR3 loop spans 15 amino acids. CDR1 and CDR2 from the germline V gene are SGHRS and YFSETQ. CDR3 protein: CASSSGTGITDTQYF. As DNA, the CDR3 is TGCGCCAGCAGCTCCGGGACAGGGATCACAGATACGCAGTATTTT.

The chain couples TRBV5-4 to TRBJ2-5; D might be TRBD1 (5 bases). Trimming removed 0 bases at V and 5 bases at J, with 14 bases between. The CDR3 loop spans 15 amino acids. The germline gives CDR1 SGHNT, CDR2 YYREEE (reference sequence). Here the CDR3 reads CASSLARASTETQYF. CDR3 DNA: TGTGCCAGCAGCTTGGCCAGGGCTTCGACGGAGACCCAGTACTTC.

The chain couples TRBV29-1 to TRBJ2-3, with TRBD2 matching over 14 bases. CDR3 length: 13 residues. Unmatched junction bases numbered 0, after V lost 7 bases and J lost 3 bases. Per germline, CDR1 SQVTM and CDR2 ANQGSEA. As DNA, the CDR3 is TGCAGCGGGACTAGCGGGGGGACAGATACGCAGTATTTT. It encodes CSGTSGGTDTQYF.

In its sample, this clone was seen once. J is TRBJ2-3 and V is TRBV7-2; tentatively, D is TRBD1 (6 bases). Trimming took 5 bases from V and 5 from J, leaving 20 bases between them. CDR3 length: 16 residues. CDR1 SGHTA and CDR2 FQGNSA come from the germline V gene. The CDR3 nucleotides read TGTGCCAGCAGCACCCGGGACACCTATGAGGGAGATACGCAGTATTTT. This codes for CASSTRDTYEGDTQYF. Using reference TRBV7-2 and TRBJ2-3 for the parts outside the CDR3, the full variable domain is GAGVSQSPSNKVTEKGKDVELRCDPISGHTALYWYRQSLGQGLEFLIYFQGNSAPDKSGLPSDRFSAERTGGSVSTLTIQRTQQEDSAVYLCASSTRDTYEGDTQYFGPGTRLTVL.

The gene calls are TRBV11-2 and TRBJ2-5; 7 nucleotides line up with TRBD2. The CDR3 sequence is 14 residues long. Trimming took 5 bases from V and 5 from J; bases not matched to a gene: 8. The germline CDR1 and CDR2 sequences are SGHAT and FQNNGV. CDR3 coding DNA: TGTGCCAGCAGCCCCCCGTCGCGGGGGGAGACCCAGTACTTC. Translating gives CASSPPSRGETQYF.

The chain carries TRBV6-5 and TRBJ2-1, with 9 positions matching TRBD2. Germline-derived CDR1 and CDR2 are MNHEY and SVGAGI. The junction had 8 bases not matched to a gene; V was cut back by 1 base and J by 10 bases. The CDR3 is 15 residues long. DNA of the CDR3: TGTGCCAGCAGTTACTTCCGGGGCGGGGGGGGCGAGCAGTTCTTC. This encodes CASSYFRGGGGEQFF.